This T cell receptor beta chain emerged from a study of T cells in Graves' hyperthyroidism and ophthalmopathy (dated by TCRdb to between 2018 and 2020). With respect to the entire study: Peripheral blood was collected at initial diagnosis, before any treatment. TCR V-J signatures able to tell the groups apart were searched for in a discovery cohort of around 95 patients, of whom more than 40 had Graves' ophthalmopathy and around 57 had stable Graves' hyperthyroidism. The roughly 90 discovery patients were divided at random into training and test sets in a 7:3 ratio. After blood sampling, hyperthyroidism patients were treated with methimazole at a starting dose of 30 mg daily, and ophthalmopathy patients were treated with high-dose intravenous methylprednisolone. The paper reports TCR Vbeta CDR3 sequencing of about 140 peripheral blood samples: approximately 41 ophthalmopathy, around 80 hyperthyroidism and around 17 progressor patients. The study also compared thyroid tissue and blood T-cell repertoires from a handful of Graves' hyperthyroidism patients. Prospective prediction of ophthalmopathy was tested in an independent validation cohort consisting of 18 to 20 hyperthyroidism patients and some 17 patients who later progressed to ophthalmopathy. On the study overall, not on this receptor specifically: A model built on a 13 V-J signature distinguished ophthalmopathy from stable hyperthyroidism, reaching about 89% sensitivity and about 81% specificity in cross-validation and 80%/75% in testing. Most expanded thyroid clonotypes (frequency above 0.001) were also detected in blood, suggesting blood repertoires may reflect thyroid immune responses. Sample size was not statistically predetermined, and blinding of investigators to group allocation was not performed. In validation, the model predicted progression to ophthalmopathy a median of about 6 months before onset, with 70% to 71% sensitivity and around 76% specificity.

Graves' hyperthyroidism was defined as stable when no progression to ophthalmopathy occurred over 18 months of follow-up. Hyperthyroidism patients were newly diagnosed, with disease duration under 2 months, and aged 18 to 65 years. Any patient with an uncontrolled infection, another autoimmune disease, pregnancy or lactation was excluded. Diagnoses were established on the basis of clinical symptoms, serum thyroxine and TRAb, thyroid ultrasound, and orbital computed tomography. PBMCs were isolated from 8 to 10 ml of fresh peripheral blood by Ficoll-Paque density gradient centrifugation. Trizol reagent was used to extract total RNA, and RNA quality was then checked on an Agilent 2100 Bioanalyzer. The TCR beta CDR3 regions were amplified from the RNA transcripts. A first-round RT-PCR of the TCR CDR3 used the HTBI primer set with the Qiagen OneStep RT-PCR kit. Libraries were constructed in a second round of multiplex PCR, after which size selection and purification were carried out. Sequencing of the libraries was done on an Illumina HiSeq2000 using paired-end 100 bp reads. The original pipeline was this. SOAPnuke was used to process the raw data, removing reads that contained adapters or uncalled bases, had a mean Phred below 15, or lacked an exact match to the constant primer or identifier. COPE v1.2.5 was used to merge high-quality paired reads, and clonotypes were defined as unique nucleotide sequences. MiTCR v1.1 was used to align the clonotypes against IMGT TRBV, TRBD and TRBJ reference segments. Analysis was restricted to V-J combinations with a frequency above 0.0001, which covered roughly 99% of repertoires. A TCS score was defined as the ratio between F50 (clonal expansion) and ExV (chaos), using BLOSUM62-based TCRdist between CDR3 peptides within each V-J. Welch's t-statistics and random forest reduced approximately 520 V-J features to 10 to 15, which were used in a naive Bayes classifier (R e1071). Thyroid-blood repertoire similarity was quantified with the Morisita-Horn index. The public sequencing data were trimmed at Q25 with fastp and processed into clonotypes with MiXCR by TCRdb, which kept only in-frame beta chains. Entries that share a CDR3 protein sequence are merged under the most common genes and DNA. It is TCRdb's table, rather than the study itself, that gives the V and J calls and clone size. The sample has 700,000 to 950,000 distinct CDR3 sequences on record, 30% to 40% of them singletons. The ten largest clones represent around a third of the sample.

In regard to this clonotype: The clone's antigen remains unknown. No base quality values were provided; no much bigger clone lies one nucleotide off.

The sequence was collected from a woman aged 40 to 50 with Graves' hyperthyroidism. The sample consisted of blood.

The CDR3 corresponds to CASSQEFSANYGYTF. The DNA sequence is given as TGCGCCAGCAGCCAAGAGTTTTCGGCTAACTATGGCTACACCTTC. The chain is assembled from TRBV4-3 and TRBJ1-2; confidence is insufficient to name the D gene. Trimming takes 0 bases from V and 0 bases from J, and the germline ends sit 8 bases apart. Based on the germline V gene, the CDR1 and CDR2 sequences are LGHNA and YSLEER. From the cysteine through the phenylalanine, the CDR3 covers 15 amino acids. Only the CDR3 DNA is retained, 45 bases long and in frame from the first base.